One and the same sample provided the 31 T cell receptor beta chains below, sequenced in a study of blood T cells in healthy people across ages. Next came a second PCR, run for about 7 to 12 cycles, which used a sample-barcoded 5' primer along with a J-beta primer mix. TCRdb recomputed calls from the 5' RACE reads with MiXCR, one row per CDR3 protein. The sample holds hundreds of thousands of distinct CDR3 sequences, around 21% seen once. Sample: blood. Source of these receptors: a man between 65 and 85 years old in good health.

About this clonotype itself: The junction and the germline gene differ at one end; a read error may be behind it. V and J are TRBV9 and TRBJ2-2; TRBD2 is a possible D gene (6 bases). Germline V gene data show CDR1 as SGDLS and CDR2 as YYNGEE. The CDR3 sequence is 13 residues long. In nucleotides, the CDR3 is TGTGCCAGCAGCGTAACAGTCACCGGGGGGCTGTTTTTT. Translating it yields CASSVTVTGGLFF.

This clonotype was seen more than once but under ten times. The chain links TRBV4-3 to TRBJ2-1; weak D call: TRBD2 (6 bases). CDR1 and CDR2 (germline): LGHNA, YSLEER. Trimming shortened V by 0 bases and J by 3 bases, and 9 bases separated the two germline ends. This CDR3 region has 15 residues. CDR3 sequence (DNA): TGCGCCAGCAGCCAAGATCGGGGGTACTACAATGAGCAGTTCTTC. Its protein product is CASSQDRGYYNEQFF.

Ten or more counts support this clonotype. The chain is built from TRBV5-1 and TRBJ2-4; 8 positions match TRBD2. V lost 1 base and J lost 5; bases outside the gene matches: 5. This CDR3 comprises 15 residues. Germline CDR1 SGHRS, CDR2 YFSETQ. The CDR3 nucleotides read TGCGCCAGCAGCTTGTCATCTAGCGGGCAAAACATTCAGTACTTC. Its translation is CASSLSSSGQNIQYF.

The chain couples TRBV7-3 to TRBJ2-3; TRBD2 might be the D (6 bases). From germline, CDR1 is SGHTA and CDR2 FQGTGA. The CDR3 is 15 amino acids. Deletions cut 1 base from V and 4 bases from J, with 12 bases between. The CDR3 DNA sequence: TGTGCCAGCAGCTTAAATGGCGGGATCGCAGATACGCAGTATTTT. Encoded protein: CASSLNGGIADTQYF.

The sample holds a few counts of this clonotype. Likely a read error: the CDR3 ends without its conserved phenylalanine or tryptophan. Because the CDR3's place on the DNA is in doubt, the DNA is left out and the CDR3 is given as listed by TCRdb. The chain recombines TRBV20-1 with TRBJ2-1; the DNA was not compared with TRBD1, the D call given in the table. The length of the CDR3 is 12 amino acids, counting both ends. CDR1 is DFQATT, CDR2 SNEGSKA, per germline (reference sequence). CDR3: CSARRPGVLNVV.

The table lists this clonotype with a few counts. The chain has TRBV5-1 and TRBJ1-2; 7 bases line up with TRBD1. The CDR3 extends over 14 amino acids. V was clipped by 0 bases and J by 5 bases; unmatched bases: 4. Germline CDR1 and CDR2: SGHRS and YFSETQ. CDR3 sequence (DNA): TGCGCCAGCAGCTTGGGGGACAGAAAATATGGCTACACCTTC. Translating gives CASSLGDRKYGYTF.

V usage is TRBV18 and J usage is TRBJ2-5; unclear D gene. The germline CDR1 and CDR2 sequences are KGHSH and LQKENI. Trimming pared 2 bases from V and 5 bases from J, leaving 6 bases between. This CDR3 has 12 residues. CDR3 sequence (DNA): TGTGCCAGCTCACCAGGCCACGAGACCCAGTACTTC. Encoded protein: CASSPGHETQYF.

This clonotype came up many times. This sequence joins TRBV6-2 or TRBV6-3 and TRBJ2-1; the match to TRBD2 covers 9 bases. The CDR3 has 17 residues. J was trimmed by 4 bases and V by 6 bases; bases with no gene match: 13. Germline CDR1 is MNHEY and CDR2 is SVGEGT. Written as DNA, the CDR3 is TGTGCCAGCAGCTCGACCGTGACTAGCGGAGCTTACAATGAGCAGTTCTTC. Protein product: CASSSTVTSGAYNEQFF.

The chain employs TRBV28 and TRBJ2-1; D may be TRBD1 (5 bases). The CDR3 has 9 residues. V was trimmed by 8 bases and J by 9 bases, leaving 5 bases between them. Germline assignment: CDR1 MDHEN and CDR2 SYDVKM. CDR3 amino acids: CASQGEQFF. The DNA for the CDR3 is TGTGCCAGCCAGGGTGAGCAGTTCTTC.

The sample holds a few counts of this clonotype. One junction end does not reproduce the germline sequence, and a read error may be involved. The chain joins TRBV6-1 to TRBJ2-5; D uncertain. TRBJ2-1 explains the end of the DNA better; the J call may be wrong. Germline-derived CDR1 and CDR2 are MNHNS and SASEGT. This CDR3 is built from 12 residues. Here the CDR3 DNA reads TGCGCCAGCAGTGTAGGGTATCCAACCCAGTTCTTC. This gives the protein CASSVGYPTQFF.

The chain couples TRBV7-2 to TRBJ2-7; D gene unclear. The CDR3 length is 14 residues. V shed 0 bases and J shed 6 bases, with 12 bases lying between them. Germline-derived CDR1 and CDR2 are SGHTA and FQGNSA. In DNA, the CDR3 is TGTGCCAGCAGCTTAGCGCGGTTCGACGGCGAGCAGTACTTC. It codes for CASSLARFDGEQYF.

The chain recombines TRBV20-1 with TRBJ2-1, with TRBD2 matching 7 bases. CDR1 DFQATT and CDR2 SNEGSKA come from the germline V gene (reference sequence). The length of the CDR3 is 16 residues. Unmatched junction bases numbered 12, after V lost 0 bases and J lost 7 bases. DNA for the CDR3: TGCAGTGCTAGAGATCCCGGGGGGAGGGGTGATAATGAGCAGTTCTTC. It is translated as CSARDPGGRGDNEQFF.

In its sample, this clonotype was seen many times. V is TRBV20-1 and J is TRBJ2-5; D is unclear. V was clipped by 3 bases and J by 1 base, with 9 bases between them. The CDR3 has 13 residues. CDR1 is DFQATT and CDR2 is SNEGSKA in the germline V gene (reference sequence). The CDR3 here is CSASLTSQETQYF. The DNA of the CDR3 is TGCAGTGCTAGCTTAACATCCCAAGAGACCCAGTACTTC.

The rearrangement links TRBV7-3 to TRBJ2-2; a weak D match, TRBD1 (5 bases). The germline V gene encodes CDR1 SGHTA and CDR2 FQGTGA. This CDR3 region has 14 residues. Trimming removed 2 bases at V and 4 bases at J, with 8 bases between. CDR3: CASSLETVTGELFF. In DNA form, the CDR3 reads TGTGCCAGCAGCTTAGAGACAGTCACCGGGGAGCTGTTTTTT.

The chain joins TRBV7-2 to TRBJ2-3; TRBD2 matches at 7 bases. Germline V CDR1 and CDR2: SGHTA, FQGNSA. This CDR3 spans 15 amino acids. J gave up 1 base and V 8 bases, and 9 bases lay outside the gene matches. The chain's CDR3 is CASRHPGLRTDTQYF. The CDR3 bases are TGTGCCAGCCGTCACCCGGGACTACGCACAGATACGCAGTATTTT.

This clonotype was seen only a few times. This rearrangement joins TRBV3-1 to TRBJ1-2; perhaps TRBD1 as D (5 bases). The CDR3 length is 15 residues. V shed 2 bases and J shed 4 bases, with 14 bases lying between them. Germline-derived CDR1 and CDR2 are LGHDT and YNNKEL (reference sequence). The CDR3 region is CASSQSLRDAYGYTF. The CDR3 DNA reads as TGTGCCAGCAGCCAATCCCTCCGGGACGCCTATGGCTACACCTTC. The full variable domain, in which reference TRBV3-1 and TRBJ1-2 provide the parts outside the CDR3, is DTAVSQTPKYLVTQMGNDKSIKCEQNLGHDTMYWYKQDSKKFLKIMFSYNNKELIINETVPNRFSPKSPDKAHLNLHINSLELGDSAVYFCASSQSLRDAYGYTFGSGTRLTVV.

This clonotype was detected only a few times. The chain uses TRBV18 and TRBJ2-1; perhaps TRBD2 as D (5 bases). Germline V gene sequence: CDR1 KGHSH, CDR2 LQKENI. The CDR3 covers 15 residues. Trimming took off 3 bases at V and 5 bases at J, with 14 bases between the two ends. The CDR3 bases are TGTGCCAGCTCACCGACTTACGCGGGTAACAATGAGCAGTTCTTC. This gives the protein CASSPTYAGNNEQFF.

Many counts were recorded for this clonotype. V is TRBV28 and J is TRBJ1-5; D is ambiguous. Trimming shortened V by 2 bases and J by 6 bases, and 8 bases separated the two germline ends. Per germline, CDR1 MDHEN and CDR2 SYDVKM. The CDR3 is 13 residues long. The CDR3 region has the DNA TGTGCCAGCAGTTTAAGGTTGGGTCAGCCCCAGCATTTT. It codes for CASSLRLGQPQHF.

The rearrangement joins TRBV6-1 to TRBJ1-3; no clear D gene. The CDR3 sequence is 16 residues long. The V gene's germline CDR1 is MNHNS and CDR2 SASEGT. The V and J ends lost 6 bases and 0 bases respectively, with 15 bases between them. CDR3 DNA: TGTGCCAGCAGGTCGGAATGGCACAACTCTGGAAACACCATATATTTT. Protein: CASRSEWHNSGNTIYF.

This chain joins TRBV28 and TRBJ2-5; no definite D call. V lost 4 bases to trimming and J lost 1 base, with 13 bases between them. The CDR3 is 15 residues long. Germline V CDR1 and CDR2: MDHEN, SYDVKM. The CDR3 protein is CASSSPPTRQETQYF. The CDR3 bases are TGTGCCAGCAGTTCCCCACCGACACGCCAAGAGACCCAGTACTTC. Complete variable domain (other parts from reference TRBV28 and TRBJ2-5): DVKVTQSSRYLVKRTGEKVFLECVQDMDHENMFWYRQDPGLGLRLIYFSYDVKMKEKGDIPEGYSVSREKKERFSLILESASTNQTSMYLCASSSPPTRQETQYFGPGTRLLVL.

The chain carries TRBV29-1 and TRBJ2-1, with 10 nucleotides matching TRBD2. Trimming removed 2 bases from V and 4 bases from J; junction bases left unmatched: 8. The CDR3 consists of 16 residues. Germline CDR1 is SQVTM and CDR2 is ANQGSEA. This CDR3 is CSVESPSGSWYNEQFF. For the CDR3, the DNA is TGCAGCGTTGAATCCCCTAGCGGGAGCTGGTACAATGAGCAGTTCTTC.

As concerns this clonotype: An end of the junction differs from the germline gene, which may be a read error. V gene TRBV20-1 combines with J gene TRBJ2-5; 7 positions match TRBD2. This CDR3 comprises 12 residues. CDR1 and CDR2 from the germline V gene are DFQATT and SNEGSKA (reference sequence). CDR3 sequence: CSATRLANERFF. The CDR3, as DNA: TGCAGTGCCACCAGACTAGCCAATGAGCGGTTCTTC.

The sample holds a few counts of this clonotype. This chain joins TRBV28 and TRBJ1-5; 10 bases align to TRBD1. Looked up from germline, CDR1 is MDHEN and CDR2 is SYDVKM. The CDR3 covers 16 residues. The junction had 8 bases not matched to a gene; V was cut back by 4 bases and J by 5 bases. The CDR3 DNA sequence: TGTGCCAGCAGTTCCATTTCGACAGGGGGCCATCAGCCCCAGCATTTT. This encodes CASSSISTGGHQPQHF.

V usage is TRBV6-5 and J usage is TRBJ2-5; 8 nucleotides agree with TRBD2. Trimming took 4 bases from V and 5 from J; bases not matched to a gene: 9. The CDR3 is 15 amino acids. CDR1 and CDR2 (germline): MNHEY, SVGAGI. CDR3 region: CASSSLSGVQETQYF. For the CDR3, the DNA is TGTGCCAGCAGTTCACTTAGCGGGGTCCAGGAGACCCAGTACTTC.

J is TRBJ2-3 and V is TRBV18; TRBD2 matches at 13 bases. Germline values: CDR1 KGHSH, CDR2 LQKENI. The junction had 4 bases not matched to a gene; V was cut back by 3 bases and J by 1 base. This CDR3 is built from 17 residues. CDR3 sequence reads: CASSPAGLAGRTDTQYF. CDR3 coding DNA: TGTGCCAGCTCACCCGCGGGACTAGCGGGACGCACAGATACGCAGTATTTT.

The chain joins TRBV9 to TRBJ2-5; the D gene is possibly TRBD2 (6 bases). CDR1 and CDR2 from the germline V gene are SGDLS and YYNGEE. Trimming pared 0 bases from V and 1 base from J, leaving 16 bases between. The CDR3 covers 17 residues. The CDR3 nucleotides read TGTGCCAGCAGCGTAGGGGAGGTCCGGGGAATCCAAGAGACCCAGTACTTC. Protein product: CASSVGEVRGIQETQYF.

This clonotype is a singleton in its sample. This chain uses TRBV2 with TRBJ2-5; D possibly corresponds to TRBD1 (5 bases). The CDR3 length is 15 residues. Trimming pared 3 bases from V and 5 bases from J, leaving 16 bases between. Per the germline V gene, CDR1 is SNHLY and CDR2 is FYNNEI. CDR3 region: CASSDQGKQLETQYF. DNA of the CDR3: TGTGCCAGCAGTGACCAGGGCAAACAATTGGAGACCCAGTACTTC.

V usage is TRBV20-1 and J usage is TRBJ2-1; TRBD2 matches 9 bases. CDR3 size: 11 residues. The germline gives CDR1 DFQATT, CDR2 SNEGSKA (reference sequence). The CDR3 here is CSLGLAREQFF. The CDR3 DNA reads as TGCAGCCTCGGACTAGCGCGTGAGCAGTTCTTC.

This clonotype turned up a few times. A read error may account for a junction end that differs from germline. J is TRBJ2-7 and V is TRBV6-2 or TRBV6-3, with TRBD2 as a possible D gene (6 bases). There are 16 residues in the CDR3. Germline CDR1 and CDR2: MNHEY and SVGEGT. The CDR3 loop is CAGSYPMGTASYEQYF. The CDR3 region has the DNA TGTGCCGGCAGTTACCCAATGGGGACTGCCAGCTACGAGCAGTACTTC.

The chain is built from TRBV15 and TRBJ2-3; TRBD2 aligns across 9 bases. The CDR3 loop spans 18 amino acids. Germline-derived CDR1 and CDR2 are LNHNV and YYDKDF (reference sequence). V was pared by 0 bases and J by 2 bases, with 9 bases of the junction left unmatched. The CDR3 coding sequence is TGTGCCACCAGCAGAGATGTGGCTAGCGGGACCCCCACAGATACGCAGTATTTT. It specifies CATSRDVASGTPTDTQYF.

V is TRBV6-2 or TRBV6-3 and J is TRBJ2-5, with D unclear. CDR3 size: 12 residues. In germline, CDR1 is MNHEY, CDR2 SVGEGT. V was cut by 5 bases and J by 4 bases, with 8 bases left in between. CDR3 protein: CASSLQVETQYF. CDR3 sequence (DNA): TGTGCCAGCAGTCTTCAAGTAGAGACCCAGTACTTC.